The next 4 T cell receptor beta chains were all read from a single sample in a study of blood T cells in healthy people across ages. Through a sample-barcoded 5' primer and a J-beta primer mix, a second PCR was run for roughly 7 to 12 cycles. Each CDR3 protein gets one entry after TCRdb re-called the 5' RACE reads with MiXCR. Found here are about 1.1 million distinct CDR3 sequences, 35% to 45% of them singletons; the top ten hold around 13%. The sequencing input was blood. All receptors derive from a man aged 18 to 30 in good health.

The chain employs TRBV5-6 and TRBJ2-3; D gene ambiguous. This CDR3 region has 16 residues. CDR1 is SGHDT, CDR2 YYEEEE, per germline. V lost 0 bases and J lost 0, with 11 bases in between. The CDR3 DNA sequence: TGTGCCAGCAGCTTGGCCAATGGTGGCAGCACAGATACGCAGTATTTT. It yields the protein CASSLANGGSTDTQYF.

This chain uses TRBV6-5 with TRBJ2-2; TRBD1 agrees at 7 bases. CDR1 is MNHEY, CDR2 SVGAGI, per germline. The CDR3 is 16 residues long. Trimming cost V 4 bases and J 4 bases; bases outside gene matches: 9. The CDR3 DNA follows: TGTGCCAGCAGTTGGGCACAGGGGCTTATCACCGGGGAGCTGTTTTTT. It is translated as CASSWAQGLITGELFF.

This rearrangement joins TRBV12-3 or TRBV12-4 to TRBJ2-3; possibly TRBD2 for D (5 bases). This CDR3 region has 13 residues. V dropped 7 bases and J dropped 6 bases, with 14 bases sitting between them. The CDR3 DNA reads as TGTGCCAGCACCCTTACCGGGGTTGATACGCAGTATTTT. It encodes CASTLTGVDTQYF.

The table lists this clonotype with a few counts. The chain couples TRBV6-2 or TRBV6-3 to TRBJ2-1; 9 nucleotides agree with TRBD2. Germline trimming cut 2 bases from V and 9 bases from J; bases unmatched to any gene: 14. Germline V gene data show CDR1 as MNHEY and CDR2 as SVGEGT. The CDR3 contains 17 residues. The CDR3 here is CASSYTLIPIAGVEQFF. CDR3 nucleotide sequence: TGTGCCAGCAGTTACACGCTAATACCGATAGCGGGGGTTGAGCAGTTCTTC.